This TCR beta chain was profiled in a study of cytomegalovirus exposure and HLA in healthy donors. With V trimmed by 0 bases and J by 5 bases, 3 bases remained unmatched. The germline gives CDR1 SGHRS, CDR2 YFSETQ. The CDR3 sequence is 15 residues long. 60 Vbeta and 13 Jbeta primers were used in PCR. Source study methods: A follow-up analysis tallied 70 million to 80 million unique TCR beta chains, 8.5 million to 14 million shared. Sequencing used immunoSEQ multiplex PCR; TCRdb keeps in-frame clones, though not all of them. V, J and clone size reflect that table, while D and trimming were determined from the DNA. The table lists about 150,000 clones, around 74% of them singletons, with about 2.8% in the top ten.

Sequencing was performed on PBMCs. This TCR came from a man younger than 35 in good health and CMV-seronegative. This sequence joins TRBV5-1 and TRBJ1-4, with 8 bases aligning to TRBD1. CDR3 nucleotide sequence: TGCGCCAGCAGCTTGGCAGGGACAGGAAATGAAAAACTGTTTTTT. This sequence encodes CASSLAGTGNEKLFF.